The TCR beta chain described here comes from a study of metastatic and nonmetastatic thyroid tumors. Whole-study context: Repertoires of blood and of tissue (tumor or nodule) from malignant and benign thyroid patients were compared.

Concerning this clone itself: Its antigen is undetermined.

Until they underwent thyroid surgery, no patient had received any treatment. How the authors handled the data: The study took CDR3 differences across clinicopathological groups and made a distant-metastasis classifier for papillary thyroid cancer from them. MiXCR was used by TCRdb to re-call the PCR reads. The V and J calls were not made by the authors but by TCRdb's processing. Among about 13,000 clones, approximately 24% were seen once, and the ten largest hold roughly 59%. Study results and caveats: TCR beta diversity was reportedly significantly higher in malignant thyroid tumors than benign nodules, in blood and tumor.

Germline V gene lookup returns CDR1 SEHNR and CDR2 FQNEAQ (reference sequence). The CDR3 totals 14 residues. Trimming stripped 5 bases from V and 5 bases from J, with 15 bases between. This chain links TRBV7-9 with TRBJ2-5; D is undetermined. The sample taken for sequencing was blood. This receptor was obtained from a male donor with papillary thyroid cancer or a benign thyroid nodule (not recorded which). Some clones in this sample may be carry-over from other donors' samples. The CDR3 nucleotides read TGTGCCAGCAGCCCGTCGGTGGGATTCGAGACCCAGTACTTC. Its protein is CASSPSVGFETQYF.